These T cell receptor beta chains were read from a single sample in a study of cytomegalovirus exposure and HLA in healthy donors. Method: immunoSEQ multiplex PCR; TCRdb's copy keeps in-frame clones and lacks some. The sample totals approximately 210,000 clones. Sequencing input: PBMCs. All receptors come from a woman aged 30 to 39 in good health and CMV-seropositive. Both conserved end residues are part of each CDR3. Each record gives: V gene, D gene, J gene, CDR3 DNA, CDR3 protein. The D gene is left open where the match is weak.

V: TRBV2
D: .
J: TRBJ2-4
DNA: TGTGCCAGCAGTCTACTAGCCAAAAACATTCAGTACTTC
CDR3: CASSLLAKNIQYF

V: TRBV28
D: TRBD1
J: TRBJ1-5
DNA: TGTGCCAGCAGTATGGACAGGTTAGATCAGCCCCAGCATTTT
CDR3: CASSMDRLDQPQHF

V: TRBV11-2
D: .
J: TRBJ1-5
DNA: TGTGCCAGCAGTCTTGCGCCATTACAGCCCCAGCATTTT
CDR3: CASSLAPLQPQHF

V: TRBV18
D: .
J: TRBJ1-1
DNA: TGTGCCAGCTCAGCCTCGGATCGGGGGGGTACTGAAGCTTTCTTT
CDR3: CASSASDRGGTEAFF

V: TRBV12-5
D: TRBD1
J: TRBJ2-5
DNA: TGTGCTAGTGGTTTGTCGCCTTTGACAGGGGGAACAGAGACCCAGTACTTC
CDR3: CASGLSPLTGGTETQYF

V: TRBV6-1
D: .
J: TRBJ2-7
DNA: TGTGCCAGCAGTGACCGGGACATATACGAGCAGTACTTC
CDR3: CASSDRDIYEQYF

V: TRBV6-1
D: .
J: TRBJ1-2
DNA: TGTGCCAGCAGTGCCGACAGCCTTTTGGACTATGGCTACACCTTC
CDR3: CASSADSLLDYGYTF

V: TRBV6-6
D: .
J: TRBJ1-2
DNA: TGTGCCAGCAGTTGGGCCGATAACTATGGCTACACCTTC
CDR3: CASSWADNYGYTF

V: TRBV19
D: TRBD1
J: TRBJ2-3
DNA: TGTGCCAGTAGAGGACAGGGGCCCACGGATACGCAGTATTTT
CDR3: CASRGQGPTDTQYF

V: TRBV28
D: .
J: TRBJ1-5
DNA: TGTGCCAGCAGTTTTGGCACCCAAAGGGGAAGCAATCAGCCCCAGCATTTT
CDR3: CASSFGTQRGSNQPQHF

V: TRBV18
D: .
J: TRBJ2-2
DNA: TGTGCCAGCTCACCTGGACAGTACACCGGGGAGCTGTTTTTT
CDR3: CASSPGQYTGELFF

V: TRBV19
D: TRBD1
J: TRBJ2-5
DNA: TGTGCCAGTAGTATAAGGGGACAGGGGGCGGCGGAGACCCAGTACTTC
CDR3: CASSIRGQGAAETQYF

V: TRBV5-1
D: TRBD1
J: TRBJ1-5
DNA: TGCGCCAGCAGCTTGGGGGACAGGGACAATCAGCCCCAGCATTTT
CDR3: CASSLGDRDNQPQHF

V: TRBV5-1
D: TRBD1
J: TRBJ2-1
DNA: TGCGCCAGCACCACTTGGGGGACAGGGGTAAATGAGCAGTTCTTC
CDR3: CASTTWGTGVNEQFF

V: TRBV4-1
D: TRBD2
J: TRBJ2-1
DNA: TGCGCCAGCAGCCGAGGACTAGCGGGACCAGGTGACAATGAGCAGTTCTTC
CDR3: CASSRGLAGPGDNEQFF

V: TRBV9
D: .
J: TRBJ1-1
DNA: TGTGCCAGCAGCGTAGCTGGACTAGGGCGGGCTTTCTTT
CDR3: CASSVAGLGRAFF

V: TRBV6-4
D: TRBD2
J: TRBJ2-5
DNA: TGTGCCAGCAGTGACTCGATCCGGCTTTCTAGCGGGGCGGGGGAGACCCAGTACTTC
CDR3: CASSDSIRLSSGAGETQYF

V: TRBV11-2
D: .
J: TRBJ2-3
DNA: TGTGCCAGCAGCATCGGACTAACAGATACGCAGTATTTT
CDR3: CASSIGLTDTQYF

V: TRBV14
D: TRBD1
J: TRBJ1-2
DNA: TGTGCCAGCAGCCAAGGGGGACAGCTTTATGGCTACACCTTC
CDR3: CASSQGGQLYGYTF

V: TRBV6-1
D: TRBD1
J: TRBJ2-2
DNA: TGTGCCAGCAGTGGGAGAACAGGGGGCGTTTTCGGGGAGCTGTTTTTT
CDR3: CASSGRTGGVFGELFF

V: TRBV19
D: TRBD1
J: TRBJ2-2
DNA: TGTGCCAGTAGAACCAGGGACAGGGTTGACACCGGGGAGCTGTTTTTT
CDR3: CASRTRDRVDTGELFF

V: TRBV10-3
D: .
J: TRBJ1-1
DNA: TGTGCCATCAGTGAGGCGGTCTCGGAAGCTTTCTTT
CDR3: CAISEAVSEAFF

V: TRBV28
D: .
J: TRBJ1-5
DNA: TGTGCCAGCAGCGTTGTGGCGGGCAATCAGCCCCAGCATTTT
CDR3: CASSVVAGNQPQHF